This entry describes one T cell receptor (beta chain). The entry originates in a study of blood T cells in healthy people across ages. In the study overall: Through template switching, about one barcoded beta molecule was captured per two T cells, as measured in model experiments.

A J-beta primer mix and a sample-barcoded 5' primer were used in a second PCR of about 7 to 12 cycles. With 12 random nucleotides, a template-switch adaptor tagged each individual cDNA molecule. One entry per CDR3 protein results from TCRdb running MiXCR on the 5' RACE reads. The sample shows over a million distinct CDR3 sequences, under 45% of them seen only once. The germline gives CDR1 DFQATT, CDR2 SNEGSKA (reference sequence). The CDR3 has 15 residues. V lost 0 bases, J lost 3 bases, and 4 bases stayed unmatched. The chain joins TRBV20-1 to TRBJ2-2; 7 positions match TRBD1. The material sequenced was blood. The sequence derives from a woman aged 55 to 70 in good health. Here the CDR3 reads CSARDWTGDTGELFF. Here the CDR3 DNA reads TGCAGTGCTAGAGATTGGACAGGCGACACCGGGGAGCTGTTTTTT.